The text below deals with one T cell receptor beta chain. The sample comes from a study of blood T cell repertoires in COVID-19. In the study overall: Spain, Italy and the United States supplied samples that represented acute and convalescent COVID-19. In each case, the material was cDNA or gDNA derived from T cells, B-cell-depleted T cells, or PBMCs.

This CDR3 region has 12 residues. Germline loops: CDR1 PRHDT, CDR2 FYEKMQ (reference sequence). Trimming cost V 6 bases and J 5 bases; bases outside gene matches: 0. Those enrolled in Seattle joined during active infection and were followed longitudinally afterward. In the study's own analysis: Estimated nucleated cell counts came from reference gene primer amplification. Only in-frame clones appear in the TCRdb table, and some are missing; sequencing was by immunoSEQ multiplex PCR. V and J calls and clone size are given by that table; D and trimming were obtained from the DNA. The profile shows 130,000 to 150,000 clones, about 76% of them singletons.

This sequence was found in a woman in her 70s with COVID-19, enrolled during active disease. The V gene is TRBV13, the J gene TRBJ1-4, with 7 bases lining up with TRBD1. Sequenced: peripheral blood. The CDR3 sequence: CASRTGNEKLFF. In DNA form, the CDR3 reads TGTGCCAGCAGGACAGGGAATGAAAAACTGTTTTTT.